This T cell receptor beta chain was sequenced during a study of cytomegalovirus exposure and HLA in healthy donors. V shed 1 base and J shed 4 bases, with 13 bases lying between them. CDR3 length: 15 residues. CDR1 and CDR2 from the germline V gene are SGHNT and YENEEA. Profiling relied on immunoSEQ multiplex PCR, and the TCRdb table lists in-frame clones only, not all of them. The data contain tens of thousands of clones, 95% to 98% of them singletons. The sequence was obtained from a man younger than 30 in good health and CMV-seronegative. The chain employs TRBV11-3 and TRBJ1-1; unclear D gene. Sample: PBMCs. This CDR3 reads CASSLVWGEGTEAFF. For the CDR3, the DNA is TGTGCCAGCAGCTTAGTATGGGGTGAGGGCACTGAAGCTTTCTTT.